These 16 T cell receptor beta chains share one sample of origin, sequenced in a study of blood T cell repertoires in COVID-19. Assay: immunoSEQ multiplex PCR; the TCRdb copy retains only in-frame clones and omits some. The top ten hold approximately 12% of the sample, which has around 440,000 clones, around 88% seen once. The sequenced sample was peripheral blood. All receptors come from a woman in her forties or fifties with COVID-19, enrolled during active disease.

The chain combines TRBV19 with TRBJ2-7, with TRBD1 as a possible D gene (6 bases). V lost 5 bases to trimming and J lost 3 bases, with 17 bases between them. This CDR3 spans 15 amino acids. Germline assignment: CDR1 LNHDA and CDR2 SQIVND (reference sequence). DNA for the CDR3: TGTGCCAGTAGTGGGGCCATCGGACAGAACTACGAGCAGTACTTC. As protein: CASSGAIGQNYEQYF.

This clone was seen a single time. V is TRBV7-8 and J is TRBJ1-2, with 10 bases that match TRBD1. V shed 6 bases, J shed 4 bases, and the junction held 5 bases outside the gene matches. CDR1 is SGHVS, CDR2 FQNEAQ, per germline. The CDR3 contains 14 residues. The CDR3 is CASSPGDRGYGYTF. As DNA, the CDR3 is TGTGCCAGCAGTCCGGGGGACAGGGGCTATGGCTACACCTTC.

This clone has just one count. The rearrangement joins TRBV11-2 to TRBJ1-1, with D maybe TRBD1 (6 bases). CDR1 and CDR2 from the germline V gene are SGHAT and FQNNGV. The CDR3 is 14 residues long. Trimming cost V 3 bases and J 7 bases, with 15 bases left between them. CDR3 loop: CASSFGQGTFEAFF. The CDR3 DNA reads TGTGCCAGCAGCTTCGGGCAGGGGACGTTTGAAGCTTTCTTT.

This chain joins TRBV5-4 and TRBJ2-2; 9 bases map to TRBD1. The ends lost 4 bases at V and 5 bases at J; junction bases unmatched: 6. CDR1 is SGHNT, CDR2 YYREEE, per germline (reference sequence). CDR3 length: 15 residues. CDR3 nucleotide sequence: TGTGCCAGCAGCCCGGACAGGGGAATAACCGGGGAGCTGTTTTTT. It is translated as CASSPDRGITGELFF.

The rearrangement uses TRBV6-1 and TRBJ1-6; D possibly corresponds to TRBD1 (5 bases). V gave up 1 base and J gave up 6 bases, with 7 bases separating them. The CDR3 consists of 14 residues. CDR1 is MNHNS, CDR2 SASEGT, per germline. The CDR3 DNA is TGTGCCAGCAGTGAAGGACAGCTTAATTCACCCCTCCACTTT. Translating it yields CASSEGQLNSPLHF.

The rearrangement joins TRBV28 to TRBJ2-1; possibly TRBD1 for D (6 bases). The CDR3 covers 13 residues. Germline V gene sequence: CDR1 MDHEN, CDR2 SYDVKM. V was cut by 4 bases and J by 8 bases, with 12 bases left in between. This CDR3 reads CASSSTTGHEQFF. CDR3 coding DNA: TGTGCCAGCAGTTCAACAACAGGGCATGAGCAGTTCTTC.

The DNA of the CDR3 is TGTGCCAGCAGCCAAGATTATGTCTTCAAAAACATTCAGTACTTC. It encodes CASSQDYVFKNIQYF. This chain uses TRBV3-1 (or the pseudogene TRBV3-2) with TRBJ2-4; D call uncertain. Germline assignment: CDR1 LGHDT and CDR2 YNNKEL (reference sequence). Between the trimmed V and J ends, which lost 0 bases and 3 bases, there was a span of 9 bases. CDR3 length: 15 amino acids.

This chain links TRBV4-1 with TRBJ2-7; D possibly corresponds to TRBD2 (6 bases). The CDR3 has 14 amino acids. Germline CDR1 reads MGHRA; CDR2 reads YSYEKL. The germline V and J ends were trimmed by 1 base and 7 bases, with 14 bases remaining between them. In DNA form, the CDR3 reads TGCGCCAGCAGCCAAGGAGCCTCTGGGGGGGAGCAGTACTTC. It encodes CASSQGASGGEQYF.

V usage is TRBV28 and J usage is TRBJ1-6; TRBD1 is a possible D gene (5 bases). This CDR3 is 15 amino acids long. Germline V gene lookup returns CDR1 MDHEN and CDR2 SYDVKM. The V end lost 3 bases, the J end lost 7 bases, and 13 bases lay between the germline ends. The CDR3 region is CASSFSGTRNSPLHF. The CDR3 DNA reads TGTGCCAGCAGTTTTTCAGGGACTAGGAATTCACCCCTCCACTTT.

The chain is built from TRBV7-2 and TRBJ2-3; a weak D match, TRBD2 (6 bases). CDR1 SGHTA and CDR2 FQGNSA come from the germline V gene. This CDR3 is 15 amino acids long. V lost 1 base and J 6 bases, leaving 14 bases between the germline ends. Here the CDR3 DNA reads TGTGCCAGCAGCTTAGTGGGGGGAATCGGGGATACGCAGTATTTT. Translating it yields CASSLVGGIGDTQYF.

The chain uses TRBV3-1 (or the pseudogene TRBV3-2) and TRBJ2-7; 7 bases map to TRBD1. The CDR3 sequence is 16 residues long. V gave up 1 base and J gave up 7 bases; unmatched junction bases: 13. Germline V gene lookup returns CDR1 LGHDT and CDR2 YNNKEL (reference sequence). The DNA of the CDR3 is TGTGCCAGCAGCCAAGTTTTGTCCAGGGGGACGGGGGAGCAGTACTTC. This translates into CASSQVLSRGTGEQYF.

The chain recombines TRBV3-1 (or the pseudogene TRBV3-2) with TRBJ2-7, with a weak D call TRBD1 (6 bases). The ends were cut back, 0 bases at V and 5 bases at J, with 11 bases in the middle. The CDR3 totals 14 residues. Germline V gene sequence: CDR1 LGHDT, CDR2 YNNKEL (reference sequence). In DNA form, the CDR3 reads TGTGCCAGCAGCCAAGATGCCAGGGGAGACGAGCAGTACTTC. It specifies CASSQDARGDEQYF.

The CDR3 region is CASSSVGDQETQYF. In nucleotides, the CDR3 is TGTGCCAGCTCTTCAGTCGGGGATCAAGAGACCCAGTACTTC. The chain has TRBV18 and TRBJ2-5; tentatively, D is TRBD2 (5 bases). V lost 6 bases and J lost 2, with 13 bases in between. CDR3 size: 14 residues. Germline V gene sequence: CDR1 KGHSH, CDR2 LQKENI.

This clone was counted only a few times. V usage is TRBV30 and J usage is TRBJ2-7; 8 nucleotides line up with TRBD2. The CDR3 has 14 amino acids. The ends lost 4 bases at V and 2 bases at J; junction bases unmatched: 7. Looked up from germline, CDR1 is GTSNPN and CDR2 is SVGIG (reference sequence). CDR3 sequence: CAWNLRRGAYEQYF. CDR3 coding DNA: TGTGCCTGGAATCTTCGGCGGGGGGCCTACGAGCAGTACTTC.

The sample holds a few counts of this clone. This chain links TRBV7-9 with TRBJ1-2; TRBD1 matches 7 bases. Losses at the gene ends were 7 bases for V and 6 bases for J; bases not matched to a gene: 5. Germline values: CDR1 SEHNR, CDR2 FQNEAQ (reference sequence). The CDR3 length is 12 residues. CDR3 residues: CASTRQGDGYTF. The CDR3 coding sequence is TGTGCCAGCACTAGACAGGGAGATGGCTACACCTTC.

The chain employs TRBV24-1 and TRBJ1-5; possibly TRBD1 for D (5 bases). CDR3 length equals 17 residues. The V end lost 7 bases, the J end lost 1 base, and 19 bases lay between the germline ends. CDR1 and CDR2 (germline): KGHDR, SFDVKD. The CDR3 reads CATRNPLGGTSNQPQHF. CDR3 sequence (DNA): TGTGCCACCAGAAACCCCCTTGGGGGGACGAGCAATCAGCCCCAGCATTTT.